Here is one TCR beta chain with its context. Its specific antigen is unknown. No much larger clonotype is one base removed from it; base qualities were not supplied. The sample's time point label is to be understood as: about 28 days (+/-7) after the second vaccine dose. Because spike-specific TCR depth and breadth did not differ between the two schedules, AZD1222 recipients who got a second dose at roughly 4 weeks were pooled with those who got a second dose at roughly 12 weeks. Samples from vaccinated people were obtained from the UK trials COV001 and COV002, which included a single-blind randomized controlled phase 2/3 trial of AZD1222 (ChAdOx1 nCoV-19) in healthy adults. For TCRbeta chain sequencing, PBMC samples were collected from trial participants at day 0 and at day 28 after the second dose. The CDR3 regions of human TCRbeta chains were analyzed by immunosequencing. The study's processing was this. Repertoire TCRs were checked for matches against a reference library of SARS-CoV-2-specific TCRs that had been generated using the MIRA antigen-specificity platform. Breadth meant the fraction of unique TCRs that were SARS-CoV-2-associated, whereas depth meant the fraction of total T cells that were SARS-CoV-2-associated. Using the MIRA data, each spike-specific TCR was mapped to the spike region that the TCR reacts to and placed in a CD4 or CD8 class. Log10-transformed breadth and depth values were compared by one-way ANOVA with Sidak's multiple comparisons tests. Imported from immuneACCESS, the table was reduced by TCRdb to in-frame sequences with V and J called. These copies leave out some clones; in studies compared against another copy, an unresolved V gene accounts for under half, and the cause of the remainder is not known. V and J calls and clone size are given by that table; D and trimming were obtained from the DNA. In this sample the table shows some 150,000 clones, about 92% of which occur a single time. Clones ranked in the top ten supply about 3.6% of the sample.

These data belong to a study of T cell responses to AZD1222 COVID-19 vaccine (dated by TCRdb to the early 2020s). Regarding the research as a whole: A total of more than 230 trial participants underwent TCR sequencing, of whom nearly 210 had received two doses of AZD1222 and around 26 had received two doses of the MenACWY control vaccine. Trial participants were enrolled into age subgroups of 18-55, 56-69 and 70-plus years, which contained approximately 150, 28 and 58 TCR-sequenced participants, respectively. General conclusions and limits of the study: Participants were mostly white British, with more females than males. The authors suggested clonal diversity may have been underestimated. Conclusions about previously exposed vaccinees were limited because only six AZD1222 recipients were SARS-CoV-2 seropositive at baseline. The 56-69-year group was small, and its depth increase did not reach significance, likely because of low power. Because no day 14 peak-response samples were available, the repertoires could be characterized only after the peak T cell response. Epitopes outside the regions mutated in the B.1.351 and B.1.1.7 variants were reportedly recognized by nearly half of the unique spike-specific TCRs. The whole spike protein was spanned by vaccine-associated CD4 TCRs, and dominant responses were seen in regions 160-218 and 743-854. Spike-specific TCR breadth and depth rose significantly after two AZD1222 doses compared with day 0 and with MenACWY recipients.

The CDR3, from cysteine to phenylalanine, totals 14 residues. Just the 42-base CDR3 DNA is kept, in frame starting at base 1. From a lookup of the germline V gene, CDR1 and CDR2 are LGHNA and YSLEER. V has 1 base trimmed and J has 7 bases trimmed; junction bases matching no gene number 6. This clonotype originated in an adult who received the AZD1222 COVID-19 vaccine. Sequenced here: peripheral blood, sampled 28 days after the second AZD1222 dose. This chain is built from TRBV4-3 and TRBJ1-2, with 7 bases in between that match TRBD1. The CDR3 region reads CASSQADRAAGYTF. The nucleotide sequence is TGCGCCAGCAGCCAAGCAGACAGGGCTGCTGGCTACACCTTC.